This T cell receptor beta chain was recovered during a study of blood T cells in healthy people across ages. Study-level background: About one barcoded beta molecule per two T cells was the capture yield of template switching.

Study conclusions and caveats: Expanded clonotype shifts may have been confounded, as the donors had an unknown CMV status.

Donors ranged from 6 to 90 years old and were healthy Caucasians in Russia. About this clonotype: The antigen is not known.

Germline assignment: CDR1 MGHRA and CDR2 YSYEKL. The CDR3 is made up of 16 amino acids. J was trimmed by 1 base and V by 6 bases; bases with no gene match: 8. A second PCR, run for about 6 to 11 cycles, used a sample-barcoded 5' primer plus a J-beta primer mix. From the 5' RACE reads, TCRdb called clonotypes with MiXCR, one entry per CDR3 protein. The sample lists about 780,000 distinct CDR3 sequences; about half were seen once. Sequenced sample: blood. The sequence was collected from a man at least 80 years old in good health. The J gene is TRBJ1-1, the V gene TRBV4-1; 10 positions agree with TRBD1. The CDR3 DNA follows: TGCGCCAGCAGACACCGGGACAGGGGTGCGAACACTGAAGCTTTCTTT. It codes for CASRHRDRGANTEAFF.